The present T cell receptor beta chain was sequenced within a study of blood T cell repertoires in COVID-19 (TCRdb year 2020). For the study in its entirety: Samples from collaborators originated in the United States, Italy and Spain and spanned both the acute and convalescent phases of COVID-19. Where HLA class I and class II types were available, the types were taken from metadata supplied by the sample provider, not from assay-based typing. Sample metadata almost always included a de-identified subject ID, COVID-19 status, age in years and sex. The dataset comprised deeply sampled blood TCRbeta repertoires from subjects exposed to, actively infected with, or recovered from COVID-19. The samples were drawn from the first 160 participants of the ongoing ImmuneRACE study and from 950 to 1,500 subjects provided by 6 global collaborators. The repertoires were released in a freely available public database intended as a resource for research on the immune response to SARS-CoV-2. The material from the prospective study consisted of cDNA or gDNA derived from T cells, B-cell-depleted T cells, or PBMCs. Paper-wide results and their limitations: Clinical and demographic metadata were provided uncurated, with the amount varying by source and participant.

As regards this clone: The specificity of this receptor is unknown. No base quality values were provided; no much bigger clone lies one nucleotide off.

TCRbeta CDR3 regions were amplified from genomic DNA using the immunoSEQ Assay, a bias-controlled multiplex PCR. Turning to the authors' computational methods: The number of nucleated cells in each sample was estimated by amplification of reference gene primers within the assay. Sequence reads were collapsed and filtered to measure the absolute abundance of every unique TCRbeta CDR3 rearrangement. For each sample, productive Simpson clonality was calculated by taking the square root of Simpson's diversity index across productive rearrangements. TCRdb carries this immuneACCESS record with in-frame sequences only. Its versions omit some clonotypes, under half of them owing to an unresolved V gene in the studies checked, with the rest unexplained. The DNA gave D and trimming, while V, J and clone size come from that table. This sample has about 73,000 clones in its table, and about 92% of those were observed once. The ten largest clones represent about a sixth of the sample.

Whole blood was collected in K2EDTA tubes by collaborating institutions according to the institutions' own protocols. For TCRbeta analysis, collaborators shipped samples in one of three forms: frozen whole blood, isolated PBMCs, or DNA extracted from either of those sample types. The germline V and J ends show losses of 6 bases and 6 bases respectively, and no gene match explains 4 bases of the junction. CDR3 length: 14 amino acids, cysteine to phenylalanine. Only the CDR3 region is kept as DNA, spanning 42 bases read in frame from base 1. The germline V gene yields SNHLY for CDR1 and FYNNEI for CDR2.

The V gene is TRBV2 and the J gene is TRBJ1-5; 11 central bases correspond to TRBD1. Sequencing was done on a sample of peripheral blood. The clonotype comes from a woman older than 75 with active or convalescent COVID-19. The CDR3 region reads CASRPDRGLQPQHF. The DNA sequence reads TGTGCCAGCAGACCGGACAGGGGGCTTCAGCCCCAGCATTTT.